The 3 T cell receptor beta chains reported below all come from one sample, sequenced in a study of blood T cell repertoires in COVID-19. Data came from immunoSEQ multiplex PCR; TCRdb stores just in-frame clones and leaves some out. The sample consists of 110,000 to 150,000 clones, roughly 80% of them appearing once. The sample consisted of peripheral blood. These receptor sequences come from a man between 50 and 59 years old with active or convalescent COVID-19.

CDR3 in amino acids: CASSFQGSPYNEQFF. The CDR3 region has the DNA TGTGCCAGCAGCTTCCAGGGGAGCCCCTACAATGAGCAGTTCTTC. This chain uses TRBV5-8 with TRBJ2-1, with D possibly matching TRBD1 (6 bases). The V and J ends lost 2 bases and 2 bases respectively, with 11 bases between them. From germline, CDR1 is SGHTS and CDR2 YDEGEE. The CDR3 sequence is 15 residues long.

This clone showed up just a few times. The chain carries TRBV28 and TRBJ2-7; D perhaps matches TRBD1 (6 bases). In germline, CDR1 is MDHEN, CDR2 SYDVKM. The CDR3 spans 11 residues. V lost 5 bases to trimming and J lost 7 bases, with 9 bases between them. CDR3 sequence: CASSADREQYF. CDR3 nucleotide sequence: TGTGCCAGCAGTGCCGACAGGGAGCAGTACTTC.

CDR3 in amino acids: CASTWTADSNQPQHF. The DNA of the CDR3 is TGTGCCAGCACCTGGACAGCCGATAGCAATCAGCCCCAGCATTTT. The V and J genes are TRBV6-5 and TRBJ1-5; D might be TRBD1 (6 bases). This CDR3 has 15 residues. Per germline, CDR1 MNHEY and CDR2 SVGAGI. V was cut by 7 bases and J by 0 bases, with 13 bases left in between.